Below, 19 T cell receptor beta chains from the same sample are listed, as sequenced in a study of cytomegalovirus exposure and HLA in healthy donors. It was with 60 Vbeta and 13 Jbeta primers that the PCR ran. Here immunoSEQ multiplex PCR was the method, and the copy in TCRdb shows in-frame clones only, minus some. The repertoire holds 150,000 to 200,000 clones, with roughly four fifths as singletons. Sequencing was performed on PBMCs. These TCRs come from a woman aged 40-49 years in good health and CMV-seronegative.

This clone was seen a single time. The chain joins TRBV14 to TRBJ1-4; D is possibly TRBD1 (6 bases). CDR3 length: 16 residues. V lost 0 bases, J lost 3 bases, and 11 bases lay in between. Germline CDR1 and CDR2: SGHDN and FVKESK. DNA for the CDR3: TGTGCCAGCAGCCAAGATCATGGACAGCCTAATGAAAAACTGTTTTTT. Protein: CASSQDHGQPNEKLFF.

CDR3 nucleotide sequence: TGTGCCAGCAGCGGGGGACTCCGGTGGGTCGAGCAGTACTTC. It specifies CASSGGLRWVEQYF. The rearrangement joins TRBV7-9 to TRBJ2-7, with D possibly being TRBD2 (6 bases). The CDR3 is 14 amino acids. Deletions cut 5 bases from V and 6 bases from J, with 17 bases between. Germline V gives CDR1 SEHNR, CDR2 FQNEAQ (reference sequence).

In DNA, the CDR3 is TGTGCCAGCAGGAAGGGAGGGACAGGGGAAAACATTCAGTACTTC. It encodes CASRKGGTGENIQYF. This chain connects TRBV2 to TRBJ2-4, with 10 bases that match TRBD1. CDR1 SNHLY and CDR2 FYNNEI come from the germline V gene. J lost 5 bases, V lost 6 bases, and 7 bases had no gene match. The CDR3 covers 15 residues.

The chain employs TRBV11-2 and TRBJ2-7, with D unresolved. The ends were cut back, 6 bases at V and 3 bases at J, with 12 bases in the middle. Germline lookup yields CDR1 SGHAT and CDR2 FQNNGV. This CDR3 has 13 amino acids. The CDR3 DNA is TGTGCCAGCAGGCGTCTAGGAAACTACGAGCAGTACTTC. Amino acid sequence: CASRRLGNYEQYF.

The V call is TRBV6-5, the J call TRBJ2-7, with 7 bases lining up with TRBD1. Per germline, CDR1 MNHEY and CDR2 SVGAGI. The CDR3 totals 15 residues. After removal of 0 bases from V and 0 bases from J, the junction contained 2 bases not matched to a gene. The CDR3 DNA sequence: TGTGCCAGCAGTTACTCGGGACAGCACTCCTACGAGCAGTACTTC. Protein sequence: CASSYSGQHSYEQYF.

The chain combines TRBV5-4 with TRBJ2-5; a weak D match, TRBD2 (5 bases). The DNA end favors TRBJ2-7, so the J call may be wrong. This CDR3 is 13 amino acids long. Germline CDR1 reads SGHNT; CDR2 reads YYREEE (reference sequence). The CDR3: CASSYFGGYEQYF. For the CDR3, the DNA is TGTGCCAGCAGTTATTTTGGCGGGTACGAGCAGTACTTC.

The chain links TRBV5-1 to TRBJ2-2; 9 bases are shared with TRBD1. Germline CDR1 SGHRS, CDR2 YFSETQ. The CDR3 totals 23 residues. V trimming: 7 bases; J trimming: 3 bases; junction bases outside the gene matches: 31. The CDR3 loop is CASGTSGLWGQGGSGRHTGELFF. CDR3 DNA sequence: TGCGCCAGCGGAACCTCCGGGCTTTGGGGACAGGGTGGGAGTGGACGACACACCGGGGAGCTGTTTTTT.

V is TRBV19 and J is TRBJ1-5, with D possibly matching TRBD1 (6 bases). V dropped 9 bases and J dropped 3 bases, with 18 bases sitting between them. The germline gives CDR1 LNHDA, CDR2 SQIVND (reference sequence). The CDR3 covers 15 residues. CDR3 bases: TGTGCCAGCCAGTTTGGGGGGGGCCCCAATCAGCCCCAGCATTTT. It encodes CASQFGGGPNQPQHF.

This clone was observed a handful of times. V gene TRBV27 combines with J gene TRBJ1-4; 10 bases fit TRBD1. The CDR3 runs 17 residues. CDR1 is MNHEY and CDR2 is SMNVEV in the germline V gene (reference sequence). V shed 5 bases, J shed 10 bases, and the junction held 16 bases outside the gene matches. The CDR3 protein is CASSLKGDRGSGGKLFF. CDR3 sequence (DNA): TGTGCCAGCAGTCTAAAGGGGGACAGGGGAAGTGGTGGAAAACTGTTTTTT.

This sequence joins TRBV6-5 and TRBJ1-1, with a weak D call TRBD1 (6 bases). The length of the CDR3 is 13 residues. The germline V gene encodes CDR1 MNHEY and CDR2 SVGAGI. The germline V and J ends were trimmed by 9 bases and 4 bases, with 15 bases remaining between them. The CDR3 DNA follows: TGTGCCAGTAGGACAGTGGTTGGCACTGAAGCTTTCTTT. Its protein product is CASRTVVGTEAFF.

The rearrangement joins TRBV5-1 to TRBJ1-4; D is perhaps TRBD1 (6 bases). V lost 0 bases and J 4 bases, leaving 10 bases between the germline ends. CDR1 SGHRS and CDR2 YFSETQ come from the germline V gene. The CDR3 is 15 amino acids. CDR3 nucleotide sequence: TGCGCCAGCAGCTTGGTAACAGGGAGTAATGAAAAACTGTTTTTT. It codes for CASSLVTGSNEKLFF.

The chain is built from TRBV6-6 and TRBJ2-1, with 15 nucleotides matching TRBD2. Trimming removed 6 bases from V and 9 bases from J; junction bases left unmatched: 6. CDR3 size: 15 residues. CDR1 is MNHNY and CDR2 is SVGAGI in the germline V gene (reference sequence). CDR3 in amino acids: CASRLGTSGGFEQFF. CDR3 DNA sequence: TGTGCCAGCAGGCTCGGGACTAGCGGGGGGTTTGAGCAGTTCTTC.

Only one count was recorded for this clone. The chain carries TRBV5-1 and TRBJ1-1; D may be TRBD1 (5 bases). V lost 0 bases and J 0 bases, leaving 12 bases between the germline ends. The CDR3 is 16 residues long. Germline values: CDR1 SGHRS, CDR2 YFSETQ. Written as DNA, the CDR3 is TGCGCCAGCAGCTTGGCCCCTCCAGGGATGAACACTGAAGCTTTCTTT. It specifies CASSLAPPGMNTEAFF. Full variable domain (missing parts from reference TRBV5-1 and TRBJ1-1): KAGVTQTPRYLIKTRGQQVTLSCSPISGHRSVSWYQQTPGQGLQFLFEYFSETQRNKGNFPGRFSGRQFSNSRSEMNVSTLELGDSALYLCASSLAPPGMNTEAFFGQGTRLTVV.

This clone came up a few times. The V call is TRBV19, the J call TRBJ1-5; the D gene is possibly TRBD1 (6 bases). The CDR3 sequence is 14 residues long. V shed 7 bases and J shed 6 bases, with 16 bases lying between them. Germline-derived CDR1 and CDR2 are LNHDA and SQIVND (reference sequence). In DNA, the CDR3 is TGTGCCAGTAATTCAGGGGCGGCGGGTCAGCCCCAGCATTTT. This translates into CASNSGAAGQPQHF. Together with reference TRBV19 and TRBJ1-5, the CDR3 gives the full variable domain: DGGITQSPKYLFRKEGQNVTLSCEQNLNHDAMYWYRQDPGQGLRLIYYSQIVNDFQKGDIAEGYSVSREKKESFPLTVTSAQKNPTAFYLCASNSGAAGQPQHFGDGTRLSIL.

The chain has TRBV18 and TRBJ1-1; D is unclear. The CDR3 is made up of 15 amino acids. V shed 5 bases and J shed 2 bases, with 15 bases lying between them. Germline V gene sequence: CDR1 KGHSH, CDR2 LQKENI. The CDR3 DNA sequence: TGTGCCAGCTCATCCTGGGCGGCGGGAAACACTGAAGCTTTCTTT. It specifies CASSSWAAGNTEAFF. Drawing the rest from reference TRBV18 and TRBJ1-1, the complete variable domain is NAGVMQNPRHLVRRRGQEARLRCSPMKGHSHVYWYRQLPEEGLKFMVYLQKENIIDESGMPKERFSAEFPKEGPSILRIQQVVRGDSAAYFCASSSWAAGNTEAFFGQGTRLTVV.

The chain uses TRBV5-1 and TRBJ1-1; no clear D. The CDR3 runs to 15 residues. Trimming removed 2 bases at V and 4 bases at J, with 15 bases between. From germline, CDR1 is SGHRS and CDR2 YFSETQ. Here the CDR3 DNA reads TGCGCCAGCAGCTTAGACACGCAACATAGCACTGAAGCTTTCTTT. It codes for CASSLDTQHSTEAFF.

V gene TRBV6-5 combines with J gene TRBJ2-7; TRBD1 matches at 8 bases. Germline V gene data show CDR1 as MNHEY and CDR2 as SVGAGI. The length of the CDR3 is 16 residues. The V segment lost 2 bases and the J segment 7 bases; nucleotides outside the gene matches: 13. CDR3 residues: CASSYRAGGPSGEQYF. The CDR3 bases are TGTGCCAGCAGTTACAGGGCAGGGGGCCCCTCGGGGGAGCAGTACTTC.

The chain links TRBV5-1 to TRBJ2-5, with D perhaps TRBD1 (5 bases). This CDR3 is 15 amino acids long. CDR1 and CDR2 (germline): SGHRS, YFSETQ. V gave up 0 bases and J gave up 4 bases, with 13 bases separating them. The CDR3 bases are TGCGCCAGCAGCTTGGGCGGCAGGGTCAGAGAGACCCAGTACTTC. This gives the protein CASSLGGRVRETQYF.

The chain has TRBV5-1 and TRBJ1-6; 8 nucleotides match TRBD1. This CDR3 is 16 amino acids long. V gave up 4 bases and J gave up 5 bases; unmatched junction bases: 8. Germline V gene sequence: CDR1 SGHRS, CDR2 YFSETQ. The CDR3 nucleotides are TGCGCCAGCAGCCGCGACAGGGGTAGCAATAATTCACCCCTCCACTTT. Translation gives CASSRDRGSNNSPLHF.